A selection of T cell receptor beta chains follows, all from one sample in a study of T-cell reconstitution after alpha-beta-depleted transplantation in children. TCRdb independently ran MiXCR on the PCR reads; one entry per CDR3 protein. The data show 200,000 to 250,000 distinct CDR3 sequences, with under 13% seen just once and 25% to 30% held by the top ten. The sequencing here drew on PBMCs, taken before TCRalphabeta/CD19-depleted stem cell transplant. These receptors all stem from a child younger than two with acute myeloid leukemia, due to receive a stem cell transplant. Each CDR3 is given with its conserved first and last residue. A D gene is named only where the DNA matches it firmly. Clone size is stated in some rows and not others, as once, few, many or a class when expanded.

cdr3_aa cdr3_nt j_call clone_size v_call d_call
CASVPWGLAGGRVETQYF TGTGCCAGCGTTCCCTGGGGATTAGCGGGAGGCCGGGTAGAGACCCAGTACTTC TRBJ2-5 many TRBV28 TRBD2
CASSYGNIQYF TGTGCCAGCAGTTACGGAAACATTCAGTACTTC TRBJ2-4 many TRBV6-5 NA
CASSLDTGSTDTQYF TGTGCCAGCAGCTTGGACACGGGGTCGACAGATACGCAGTATTTT TRBJ2-3 NA TRBV5-4 NA
CASGSGTGGSGELFF TGTGCCAGCGGCTCCGGGACAGGGGGTTCCGGGGAGCTGTTTTTT TRBJ2-2 NA TRBV5-6 TRBD1
CSVVVGSDIQYF TGCAGCGTTGTGGTGGGGTCGGACATTCAGTACTTC TRBJ2-4 many TRBV29-1 NA
CASSLVEEQFF TGTGCCAGCAGCTTAGTGGAAGAGCAGTTCTTC TRBJ2-1 many TRBV7-9 NA
CASSQDWGIAFF TGTGCCAGCAGCCAAGATTGGGGTATAGCCTTCTTC TRBJ2-1 many TRBV3-1 NA
CSARDLRGGGTDTQYF TGCAGTGCTAGAGACCTCCGGGGGGGAGGCACAGATACGCAGTATTTT TRBJ2-3 many TRBV20-1 TRBD2
CASSLSIGRGSSSYNEQFF TGCGCCAGCAGCTTGTCCATCGGGAGGGGATCTAGCTCCTACAATGAGCAGTTCTTC TRBJ2-1 many TRBV5-1 TRBD2
CASSYRGQNTEAFF TGTGCCAGCAGTTATAGGGGACAGAACACTGAAGCTTTCTTT TRBJ1-1 few TRBV6-5 NA
CASSQSHFHNEQFF TGTGCCAGCAGCCAAAGCCACTTTCACAATGAGCAGTTCTTC TRBJ2-1 many TRBV3-1 NA
CASSLAIGYEQYF TGTGCCAGCAGCTTGGCTATCGGCTACGAGCAGTACTTC TRBJ2-7 NA TRBV7-6 NA
CASSLGTPGTGSYEQYF TGCGCCAGCAGCTTGGGGACCCCCGGGACAGGGTCCTACGAGCAGTACTTC TRBJ2-7 many TRBV5-1 TRBD1
CASSSRQGPRSDTQYF TGTGCCAGCAGCAGTAGACAGGGGCCGAGGTCCGATACGCAGTATTTT TRBJ2-3 many TRBV28 TRBD1
CASSLAVGPQPYEQYF TGCGCCAGCAGCTTGGCCGTGGGTCCGCAACCCTACGAGCAGTACTTC TRBJ2-7 few TRBV5-1 NA
CASSKPFDLHSYNEQFF TGTGCCAGCAGCAAGCCCTTCGACCTCCACTCCTACAATGAGCAGTTCTTC TRBJ2-1 many TRBV28 NA
CASRENEKLFF TGCGCCAGCAGGGAAAATGAAAAACTGTTTTTT TRBJ1-4 many TRBV5-1 NA
CASSRSKGLAGARTDTQYF TGCGCCAGCAGCCGAAGTAAGGGACTAGCGGGAGCACGCACAGATACGCAGTATTTT TRBJ2-3 many TRBV4-1 TRBD2
CASSLGLLYTEAFF TGTGCCAGCAGCTTAGGACTGTTATACACTGAAGCTTTCTTT TRBJ1-1 NA TRBV5-5 NA
CASSKEGGGYGYTF TGTGCCAGCAGCAAAGAGGGGGGTGGCTATGGCTACACCTTC TRBJ1-2 many TRBV21-1 NA
CASSKPGQGFTDTQYF TGTGCCAGCAGCAAGCCGGGACAGGGCTTCACAGATACGCAGTATTTT TRBJ2-3 many TRBV5-6 TRBD1
CASIPGGVTEAFF TGTGCCAGCATCCCAGGTGGGGTCACTGAAGCTTTCTTT TRBJ1-1 NA TRBV12-3/TRBV12-4 NA
CASSQTNPGTEAFF TGTGCCAGCAGCCAAACCAACCCCGGCACTGAAGCTTTCTTT TRBJ1-1 many TRBV3-1 NA
CASSPVVTSGGETQYF TGTGCCAGCAGCCCAGTTGTGACTTCTGGAGGGGAGACCCAGTACTTC TRBJ2-5 many TRBV11-2 NA
CASSLALAGTEQYF TGCGCCAGCAGCTTGGCCCTAGCGGGAACCGAGCAGTACTTC TRBJ2-7 many TRBV5-1 TRBD2
CASSLGSFRYGYTF TGTGCCAGCAGCTTGGGTAGCTTCCGCTATGGCTACACCTTC TRBJ1-2 NA TRBV5-7 NA
CASSFQRNTEAFF TGTGCCAGCAGCTTCCAGAGGAACACTGAAGCTTTCTTT TRBJ1-1 many TRBV7-2 NA